The rows below give T cell receptor beta chains drawn from one sample of a study of cytomegalovirus exposure and HLA in healthy donors. TCRdb's table, derived via immunoSEQ multiplex PCR, lists solely in-frame clones and lacks some. The table lists about 230,000 clones, 75% to 85% of them singletons. Material for sequencing was PBMCs. All receptors come from a woman aged 55-75 years in good health and CMV-seropositive. Both conserved end residues are part of each CDR3. The order of the fields is V gene, CDR3 length, J gene, CDR3 protein.

v_call: TRBV2; cdr3_length: 12; j_call: TRBJ1-1; cdr3_aa: CASSRELTEAFF
v_call: TRBV5-1; cdr3_length: 15; j_call: TRBJ2-1; cdr3_aa: CASSFQAEYYNEQFF
v_call: TRBV11-2; cdr3_length: 14; j_call: TRBJ1-2; cdr3_aa: CASSRGGRAYGYTF
v_call: TRBV29-1; cdr3_length: 13; j_call: TRBJ1-1; cdr3_aa: CSADRGHWTEAFF
v_call: TRBV6-5; cdr3_length: 13; j_call: TRBJ2-1; cdr3_aa: CASVAGGGREQFF
v_call: TRBV4-1; cdr3_length: 19; j_call: TRBJ2-3; cdr3_aa: CASSQVGQRGGGGTDTQYF
v_call: TRBV5-4; cdr3_length: 15; j_call: TRBJ1-2; cdr3_aa: CASSLPQGWRNGYTF
v_call: TRBV6-5; cdr3_length: 15; j_call: TRBJ2-7; cdr3_aa: CASSYRRDSFYEQYF
v_call: TRBV4-2; cdr3_length: 13; j_call: TRBJ1-2; cdr3_aa: CASSQGDRDGYTF
v_call: TRBV5-1; cdr3_length: 14; j_call: TRBJ1-1; cdr3_aa: CASSLEQGYTEAFF
v_call: TRBV5-6; cdr3_length: 13; j_call: TRBJ2-2; cdr3_aa: CASSSGTTGELFF
v_call: TRBV5-1; cdr3_length: 14; j_call: TRBJ1-4; cdr3_aa: CASSFRDSDEKLFF
v_call: TRBV5-4; cdr3_length: 14; j_call: TRBJ2-3; cdr3_aa: CASSRDSALDTQYF
v_call: TRBV29-1; cdr3_length: 11; j_call: TRBJ1-2; cdr3_aa: CSVDSLYGYTF
v_call: TRBV28; cdr3_length: 15; j_call: TRBJ2-1; cdr3_aa: CASSRGTSGNNEQFF
v_call: TRBV4-2; cdr3_length: 16; j_call: TRBJ2-3; cdr3_aa: CASSRTRSGSWDTQYF
v_call: TRBV7-2; cdr3_length: 13; j_call: TRBJ1-2; cdr3_aa: CASSPGIVYGYTF
v_call: TRBV19; cdr3_length: 12; j_call: TRBJ2-7; cdr3_aa: CAPTGGPYEQYF
v_call: TRBV10-1; cdr3_length: 21; j_call: TRBJ1-5; cdr3_aa: CASSECGVSRDIPYSNQPQHF
v_call: TRBV19; cdr3_length: 16; j_call: TRBJ1-5; cdr3_aa: CASSPRTGEGNQPQHF
v_call: TRBV18; cdr3_length: 15; j_call: TRBJ1-4; cdr3_aa: CASSPPGQGGEKLFF
v_call: TRBV11-2; cdr3_length: 15; j_call: TRBJ2-7; cdr3_aa: CASSLQTAGTSFEHF
v_call: TRBV30; cdr3_length: 11; j_call: TRBJ2-3; cdr3_aa: CAWTTGDTQYF
v_call: TRBV4-3; cdr3_length: 16; j_call: TRBJ2-6; cdr3_aa: CASSPYWSSGANVLTF
v_call: TRBV5-8; cdr3_length: 13; j_call: TRBJ1-2; cdr3_aa: CASSLFQNYGYTF
v_call: TRBV28; cdr3_length: 13; j_call: TRBJ1-1; cdr3_aa: CASTKQLNTEAFF
v_call: TRBV4-1; cdr3_length: 14; j_call: TRBJ2-5; cdr3_aa: CASSLQGLQETQYF
v_call: TRBV28; cdr3_length: 16; j_call: TRBJ2-2; cdr3_aa: CASSNQGSPNTGELFF
v_call: TRBV9; cdr3_length: 14; j_call: TRBJ1-2; cdr3_aa: CASRGDSRNYGYTF
v_call: TRBV2; cdr3_length: 14; j_call: TRBJ1-1; cdr3_aa: CASSVTELNTEAFF
v_call: TRBV19; cdr3_length: 14; j_call: TRBJ1-2; cdr3_aa: CASRSMTDTTGYTF
v_call: TRBV18; cdr3_length: 15; j_call: TRBJ1-5; cdr3_aa: CASSPGTGANQPQHF
v_call: TRBV10-3; cdr3_length: 13; j_call: TRBJ1-1; cdr3_aa: CATRQGWNTEAFF
v_call: TRBV30; cdr3_length: 14; j_call: TRBJ1-3; cdr3_aa: CAWSAGTPGNTIYF
v_call: TRBV6-5; cdr3_length: 15; j_call: TRBJ2-5; cdr3_aa: CASTHLAGVRETQYF
v_call: TRBV11-1; cdr3_length: 13; j_call: TRBJ2-4; cdr3_aa: CASSRDRENIQYF
v_call: TRBV6-1; cdr3_length: 14; j_call: TRBJ2-7; cdr3_aa: CASRSSGSGYEQYF
v_call: TRBV9; cdr3_length: 16; j_call: TRBJ2-3; cdr3_aa: CASSVWQAPHMGTQYF
v_call: TRBV5-8; cdr3_length: 13; j_call: TRBJ1-2; cdr3_aa: CASSSQDSYGYTF
v_call: TRBV4-2; cdr3_length: 16; j_call: TRBJ2-3; cdr3_aa: CASSLGLAGDTDTQYF
v_call: TRBV6-5; cdr3_length: 15; j_call: TRBJ2-2; cdr3_aa: CASRLGTGVTGELFF
v_call: TRBV27; cdr3_length: 13; j_call: TRBJ2-7; cdr3_aa: CASSFGGSREQYF
v_call: TRBV30; cdr3_length: 13; j_call: TRBJ1-5; cdr3_aa: CAWSVLSDQPQHF
v_call: TRBV5-1; cdr3_length: 14; j_call: TRBJ2-7; cdr3_aa: CASSDTAGGGEQYF
v_call: TRBV15; cdr3_length: 14; j_call: TRBJ2-7; cdr3_aa: CATSRGGQGHEQYF
v_call: TRBV6-5; cdr3_length: 15; j_call: TRBJ1-1; cdr3_aa: CASSFGQLLNTEAFF
v_call: TRBV18; cdr3_length: 14; j_call: TRBJ1-1; cdr3_aa: CASSPVTGGTEAFF
v_call: TRBV7-2; cdr3_length: 14; j_call: TRBJ1-1; cdr3_aa: CASSLAMTGTEAFF
v_call: TRBV7-9; cdr3_length: 14; j_call: TRBJ1-1; cdr3_aa: CASTPGGEGRPAFF
v_call: TRBV11-2; cdr3_length: 13; j_call: TRBJ1-3; cdr3_aa: CASSLASGNTIYF
v_call: TRBV6-1; cdr3_length: 15; j_call: TRBJ2-7; cdr3_aa: CASSEGTSGRTEQYF
v_call: TRBV6-5; cdr3_length: 13; j_call: TRBJ1-2; cdr3_aa: CASRPQGSYGYTF
v_call: TRBV5-1; cdr3_length: 19; j_call: TRBJ2-5; cdr3_aa: CASMAPSGGGGGIQETQYF
v_call: TRBV7-9; cdr3_length: 16; j_call: TRBJ1-1; cdr3_aa: CASSLAGGRMNTEAFF
v_call: TRBV16; cdr3_length: 14; j_call: TRBJ1-1; cdr3_aa: CASSQSGGGPEAFF